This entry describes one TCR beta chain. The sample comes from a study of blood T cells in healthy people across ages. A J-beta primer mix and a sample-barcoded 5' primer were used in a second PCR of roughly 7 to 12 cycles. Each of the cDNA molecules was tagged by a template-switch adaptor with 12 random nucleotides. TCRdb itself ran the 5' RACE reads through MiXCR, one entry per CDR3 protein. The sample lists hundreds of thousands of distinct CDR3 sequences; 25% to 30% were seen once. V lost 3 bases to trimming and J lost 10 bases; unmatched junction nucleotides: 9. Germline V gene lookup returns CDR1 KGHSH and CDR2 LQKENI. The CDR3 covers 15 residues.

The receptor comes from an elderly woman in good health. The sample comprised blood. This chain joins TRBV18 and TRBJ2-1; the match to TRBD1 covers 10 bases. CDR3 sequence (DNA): TGTGCCAGCTCACCCCGGGACAGGGGATGGAGCGAGCAGTTCTTC. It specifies CASSPRDRGWSEQFF. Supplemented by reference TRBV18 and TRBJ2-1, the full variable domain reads NAGVMQNPRHLVRRRGQEARLRCSPMKGHSHVYWYRQLPEEGLKFMVYLQKENIIDESGMPKERFSAEFPKEGPSILRIQQVVRGDSAAYFCASSPRDRGWSEQFFGPGTRLTVL.